Each of the 7 T cell receptor beta chains below was sequenced from the same sample in a study of spatial heterogeneity in lung cancer. Findings and limits, study-wide: Mutation counts in tumors were tracked by counts of expanded intratumoral alpha and beta TCRs.

TCRdb analysed the 5' RACE reads with MiXCR anew, one entry per CDR3 protein. In the table there are thousands of distinct CDR3 sequences, 4.8% of which are singletons. Time point specified: sample taken at primary tumor resection. Antigen specificity for these receptors is unknown. The material was lung tumor tissue, obtained at surgery. The receptors come from a male donor with early-stage non-small cell lung cancer.

This clonotype ranks as medium-sized. This beta chain turned up in a library designed for alpha chains; as an off-target read, its abundance says little. The chain carries TRBV6-2 or TRBV6-3 and TRBJ2-1, with a possible D match to TRBD2 (6 bases). Trimming shortened V by 7 bases and J by 6 bases, and 10 bases separated the two germline ends. Germline CDR1 is MNHEY and CDR2 is SVGEGT. This CDR3 is built from 12 residues. Written as DNA, the CDR3 is TGTGCCAGCACCGGGACTTCCAATGAGCAGTTCTTC. It encodes CASTGTSNEQFF.

This clonotype occurred a few times. This beta chain lies outside the target of a library built for alpha chains; its clone size means little. The rearrangement joins TRBV3-1 to TRBJ2-7; maybe TRBD2 (7 bases). The length of the CDR3 is 14 residues. V was clipped by 4 bases and J by 5 bases, with 15 bases between them. Germline V gene lookup returns CDR1 LGHDT and CDR2 YNNKEL (reference sequence). CDR3 region: CASSPLGGGDEQYF. CDR3 in DNA: TGTGCCAGCAGCCCCCTGGGAGGGGGGGACGAGCAGTACTTC.

Concerning this clonotype itself: This beta chain is off target for a library built for alpha chains, so its abundance means little. The chain uses TRBV28 and TRBJ2-6; either TRBD1 or TRBD2 may fit D (5 bases each). The V end was cut by 6 bases, the J end by 0 bases, with 12 bases between. CDR1 is MDHEN, CDR2 SYDVKM, per germline. The CDR3 is 16 amino acids. The CDR3 DNA follows: TGTGCCAGCAGCCGGGGCTGGGTCTCTGGGGCCAACGTCCTGACTTTC. As protein: CASSRGWVSGANVLTF.

This clonotype was seen ten or more times. This beta chain lies outside the target of a library built for alpha chains; its clone size means little. The J gene is TRBJ2-5, the V gene TRBV5-1, with D unresolved. Germline CDR1 and CDR2: SGHRS and YFSETQ. Deletions cut 0 bases from V and 4 bases from J, with 13 bases between. The CDR3 spans 15 residues. CDR3: CASSLVGPSGETQYF. The CDR3, as DNA: TGCGCCAGCAGCTTGGTTGGACCCTCTGGAGAGACCCAGTACTTC.

This clonotype was counted many times. This beta chain represents an off-target read in a library built for alpha chains; its size is of limited meaning. The V gene is TRBV28, the J gene TRBJ2-3; 7 positions agree with TRBD2. This CDR3 has 14 residues. The V segment lost 3 bases and the J segment 1 base; nucleotides outside the gene matches: 1. CDR1 and CDR2 from the germline V gene are MDHEN and SYDVKM. CDR3 amino acids: CASSFLAGTDTQYF. The CDR3 nucleotides are TGTGCCAGCAGTTTCCTAGCGGGCACAGATACGCAGTATTTT.

In its sample, this clonotype is medium-sized. This beta chain represents an off-target read in a library built for alpha chains; its size is of limited meaning. The J gene is TRBJ2-4, the V gene TRBV6-1; D unresolved. The CDR3 is made up of 11 amino acids. V dropped 10 bases and J dropped 4 bases, with 8 bases sitting between them. The germline V gene encodes CDR1 MNHNS and CDR2 SASEGT. The CDR3 loop is CATGLKNIQYF. CDR3 DNA: TGTGCCACAGGATTAAAAAACATTCAGTACTTC.

This clonotype occurred many times. The size of this beta chain means little, since it is a stray read in a library made for alpha chains. This chain joins TRBV10-3 and TRBJ2-7; TRBD2 is a possible D gene (6 bases). The V end lost 4 bases, the J end lost 5 bases, and 9 bases lay between the germline ends. CDR1 and CDR2 from the germline V gene are ENHRY and SYGVKD. This CDR3 has 12 amino acids. The CDR3 sequence: CAISGRENEQYF. The CDR3 nucleotides are TGTGCCATCAGTGGGCGGGAAAACGAGCAGTACTTC.